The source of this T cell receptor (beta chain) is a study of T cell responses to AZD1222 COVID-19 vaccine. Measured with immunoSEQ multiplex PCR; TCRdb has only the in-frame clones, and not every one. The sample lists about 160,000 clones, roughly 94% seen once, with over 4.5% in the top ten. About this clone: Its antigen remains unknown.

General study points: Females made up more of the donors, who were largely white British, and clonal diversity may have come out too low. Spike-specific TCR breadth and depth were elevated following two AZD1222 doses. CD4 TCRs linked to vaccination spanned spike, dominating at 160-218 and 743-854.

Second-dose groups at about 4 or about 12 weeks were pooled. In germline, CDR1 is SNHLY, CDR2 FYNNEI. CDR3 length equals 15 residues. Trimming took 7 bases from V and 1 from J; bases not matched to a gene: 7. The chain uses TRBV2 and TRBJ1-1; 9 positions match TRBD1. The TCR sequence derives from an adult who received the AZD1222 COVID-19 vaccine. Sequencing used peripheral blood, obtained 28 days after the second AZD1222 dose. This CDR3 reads CASTTGGVRNTEAFF. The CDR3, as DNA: TGTGCCAGCACCACAGGGGGCGTGAGGAACACTGAAGCTTTCTTT.